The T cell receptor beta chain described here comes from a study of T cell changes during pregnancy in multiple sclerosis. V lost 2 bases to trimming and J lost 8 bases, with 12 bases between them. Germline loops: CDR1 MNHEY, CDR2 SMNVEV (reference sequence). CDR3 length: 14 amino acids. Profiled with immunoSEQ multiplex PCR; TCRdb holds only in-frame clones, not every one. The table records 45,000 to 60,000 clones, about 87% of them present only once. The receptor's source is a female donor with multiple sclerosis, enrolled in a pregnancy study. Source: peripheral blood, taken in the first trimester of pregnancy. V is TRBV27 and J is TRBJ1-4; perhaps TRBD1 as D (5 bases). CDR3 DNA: TGTGCCAGCAGTTTAGTTCGGACACCGGAAAAACTGTTTTTT. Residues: CASSLVRTPEKLFF.